Listed here are 6 T cell receptor beta chains from one sample, sequenced in a study of CD8+ T cells in alopecia areata. RNA was extracted and reverse transcribed into cDNA as the sequencing template. Produced via immunoSEQ multiplex PCR; TCRdb's table is partial and in-frame only. Of some 120,000 clones detected, over 60% appear once; the ten largest clones hold 5.7%. The treatment denotes: oral pan-JAK inhibitor, 5-10 mg twice daily. The sample was CD4+ T cells sorted from blood, taken at week 4, from a patient treated with tofacitinib. All receptors come from a human donor with alopecia areata.

Within the sample, this clone is medium-sized. V gene TRBV7-3 combines with J gene TRBJ2-3, with D unclear. Looked up from germline, CDR1 is SGHTA and CDR2 is FQGTGA. The CDR3 length is 13 residues. The germline V and J ends were trimmed by 1 base and 9 bases, with 11 bases remaining between them. CDR3 nucleotide sequence: TGTGCCAGCAGCTTAAACGACCAGAGCACGCAGTATTTT. It encodes CASSLNDQSTQYF.

For the CDR3, the DNA is TGTGCCAGCAGCAACCTCGATACGCAGTATTTT. Its protein product is CASSNLDTQYF. The chain carries TRBV7-8 and TRBJ2-3; D gene ambiguous. The CDR3 runs 11 residues. CDR1 is SGHVS, CDR2 FQNEAQ, per germline. The germline V and J ends were trimmed by 5 bases and 6 bases, with 6 bases remaining between them.

The CDR3 is CASSFGGNNSPLHF. Here the CDR3 DNA reads TGCGCCAGCAGCTTCGGGGGCAATAATTCACCCCTCCACTTT. J is TRBJ1-6 and V is TRBV5-1; tentative D call: TRBD1 (6 bases). Germline CDR1 reads SGHRS; CDR2 reads YFSETQ. V dropped 2 bases and J dropped 5 bases, with 8 bases sitting between them. There are 14 residues in the CDR3.

The V call is TRBV2, the J call TRBJ2-1; 14 nucleotides match TRBD2. The length of the CDR3 is 16 residues. Per the germline V gene, CDR1 is SNHLY and CDR2 is FYNNEI. Trimming at V came to 1 base and at J to 9 bases, leaving 5 bases not matched to a gene. The CDR3 region has the DNA TGTGCCAGCAGTGAAGTGGGACTAGCGGGAGTAGGTGAGCAGTTCTTC. This encodes CASSEVGLAGVGEQFF. Supplemented by reference TRBV2 and TRBJ2-1, the full variable domain reads EPEVTQTPSHQVTQMGQEVILRCVPISNHLYFYWYRQILGQKVEFLVSFYNNEISEKSEIFDDQFSVERPDGSNFTLKIRSTKLEDSAMYFCASSEVGLAGVGEQFFGPGTRLTVL.

This clone was counted a few times. The CDR3: CSVEDGINTGELFF. The CDR3 region has the DNA TGCAGCGTTGAAGATGGCATAAACACCGGGGAGCTGTTTTTT. This chain joins TRBV29-1 and TRBJ2-2; D is unclear. Germline values: CDR1 SQVTM, CDR2 ANQGSEA. The CDR3 is 14 residues long. The V gene lost 0 bases and the J gene lost 2 bases, with 7 bases spanning the gap.

This chain joins TRBV7-9 and TRBJ2-1, with D unresolved. Per the germline V gene, CDR1 is SEHNR and CDR2 is FQNEAQ (reference sequence). V lost 1 base, J lost 10 bases, and 26 bases lay in between. CDR3 size: 18 residues. CDR3 residues: CASSLGLGFMGEVAEQFF. CDR3 coding DNA: TGTGCCAGCAGCTTAGGATTGGGTTTCATGGGCGAAGTGGCGGAGCAGTTCTTC.